These 14 T cell receptor beta chains originate from one sample sequenced in a study of T cells in Graves' hyperthyroidism and ophthalmopathy. Amplification of TCR beta CDR3 regions used RNA as the template. The TCR CDR3 first-round RT-PCR relied on the HTBI primer set. Each CDR3 protein is one row after TCRdb ran MiXCR on the multiplex PCR reads. The repertoire consists of around 260,000 distinct CDR3 sequences, with about 25% occurring once and the leading ten covering about 30%. The sample was blood. Every receptor here comes from a man aged 40-55 years with Graves' hyperthyroidism that later progressed to Graves' ophthalmopathy.

This clonotype was seen repeatedly, ten times or more. The chain employs TRBV6-2 or TRBV6-3 and TRBJ2-4; 10 bases line up with TRBD1. The V segment lost 5 bases and the J segment 0 bases; nucleotides outside the gene matches: 7. The CDR3 loop spans 17 amino acids. Germline lookup yields CDR1 MNHEY and CDR2 SVGEGT. The CDR3 here is CASSPGTGELAKNIQYF. CDR3 coding DNA: TGTGCCAGCAGTCCCGGGACAGGGGAGCTAGCCAAAAACATTCAGTACTTC.

This clonotype was detected ten times or more. This chain links TRBV20-1 with TRBJ2-7, with D tentatively TRBD1 (6 bases). The CDR3 covers 13 residues. Germline V gene sequence: CDR1 DFQATT, CDR2 SNEGSKA (reference sequence). Trimming removed 7 bases at V and 0 bases at J, with 13 bases between. The CDR3 sequence: CSGNPTGSYEQYF. The CDR3, as DNA: TGCAGTGGAAACCCGACAGGCTCCTACGAGCAGTACTTC.

This clonotype was seen many times. The V call is TRBV5-6, the J call TRBJ2-5, with 11 bases that match TRBD2. Unmatched junction bases numbered 4, after V lost 4 bases and J lost 5 bases. Germline lookup yields CDR1 SGHDT and CDR2 YYEEEE. The CDR3 contains 14 residues. The CDR3 here is CASSARTSGETQYF. The DNA of the CDR3 is TGTGCCAGCAGCGCCAGGACTAGCGGGGAGACCCAGTACTTC.

This clonotype has ten or more counts. V is TRBV20-1 and J is TRBJ2-7, with TRBD2 matching 12 bases. Trimming at V came to 6 bases and at J to 6 bases, leaving 12 bases not matched to a gene. The CDR3 consists of 15 residues. Germline loops: CDR1 DFQATT, CDR2 SNEGSKA (reference sequence). CDR3 loop: CSAADRTSGISEQYF. The CDR3 coding sequence is TGCAGTGCCGCGGACAGGACTAGCGGGATTTCCGAGCAGTACTTC.

This clonotype was seen at least ten times. One base away lies a much larger clone, so this may be a sequencing read error. V gene TRBV7-8 combines with J gene TRBJ2-7, with 11 bases that match TRBD1. Germline V CDR1 and CDR2: SGHVS, FQNEAQ. CDR3 length: 14 amino acids. The V segment lost 5 bases and the J segment 3 bases; nucleotides outside the gene matches: 3. Here the CDR3 DNA reads TGTGCCAGCAGCACCGGGACAGGGGGCTACGAGCAGTACTTC. This translates into CASSTGTGGYEQYF.

In this sample, this clonotype turned up many times. The chain combines TRBV25-1 with TRBJ1-5; weak D call: TRBD1 (6 bases). The CDR3 totals 14 residues. The germline CDR1 and CDR2 sequences are MGHDK and SYGVNS. Trimming took off 4 bases at V and 1 base at J, with 8 bases between the two ends. DNA for the CDR3: TGTGCCAGCAGTGTACAGGGAAGCAATCAGCCCCAGCATTTT. Amino acids: CASSVQGSNQPQHF. Combining the CDR3 with reference TRBV25-1 and TRBJ1-5 gives the whole variable domain EADIYQTPRYLVIGTGKKITLECSQTMGHDKMYWYQQDPGMELHLIHYSYGVNSTEKGDLSSESTVSRIRTEHFPLTLESARPSHTSQYLCASSVQGSNQPQHFGDGTRLSIL.

This chain connects TRBV7-2 to TRBJ2-5, with 8 bases fitting TRBD1. V dropped 3 bases and J dropped 3; count of bases not matched to a gene: 3. The CDR3 is 14 residues long. Germline-derived CDR1 and CDR2 are SGHTA and FQGNSA. Here the CDR3 reads CASSFNRGKETQYF. The DNA of the CDR3 is TGTGCCAGCAGCTTTAACAGGGGGAAAGAGACCCAGTACTTC.

In its sample, this clonotype was seen once. The chain has TRBV24-1 and TRBJ2-7; the D gene is possibly TRBD1 (6 bases). The V and J ends lost 9 bases and 6 bases respectively, with 11 bases between them. The CDR3 spans 11 residues. CDR1 and CDR2 from the germline V gene are KGHDR and SFDVKD. This chain's CDR3 is CATAGAGEQYF. CDR3 DNA sequence: TGTGCCACCGCAGGGGCGGGCGAGCAGTACTTC.

In this sample, this clonotype turned up many times. The rearrangement links TRBV9 to TRBJ2-5, with 8 bases lining up with TRBD1. The CDR3 has 14 residues. CDR1 is SGDLS and CDR2 is YYNGEE in the germline V gene. V was pared by 1 base and J by 2 bases, with 1 base of the junction left unmatched. DNA of the CDR3: TGTGCCAGCAGCGTAACAGGGGGTCAAGAGACCCAGTACTTC. Translated, it gives CASSVTGGQETQYF.

V is TRBV3-1 and J is TRBJ2-7, with 9 bases that match TRBD1. After removal of 3 bases from V and 7 bases from J, the junction contained 13 bases not matched to a gene. CDR3 length: 16 residues. Germline assignment: CDR1 LGHDT and CDR2 YNNKEL (reference sequence). In DNA, the CDR3 is TGTGCCAGCAGCCACGGATCCGGGACAGGGAGATTTGAGCAGTACTTC. This codes for CASSHGSGTGRFEQYF.

Many counts were recorded for this clonotype. The chain joins TRBV19 to TRBJ1-1; the D is unclear. The germline CDR1 and CDR2 sequences are LNHDA and SQIVND (reference sequence). There are 12 residues in the CDR3. Trimming took off 5 bases at V and 6 bases at J, with 10 bases between the two ends. CDR3 sequence: CASSLQAAEAFF. In DNA form, the CDR3 reads TGTGCCAGTAGTCTCCAAGCCGCTGAAGCTTTCTTT.

The rearrangement joins TRBV2 to TRBJ1-1, with D unclear. The CDR3 consists of 15 residues. Germline V gives CDR1 SNHLY, CDR2 FYNNEI. Trimming removed 3 bases at V and 8 bases at J, with 19 bases between. CDR3 nucleotide sequence: TGTGCCAGCAGTGAGCCAGGAGCGGAGGCGGCGGAAGCTTTCTTT. This codes for CASSEPGAEAAEAFF.

This clonotype was seen repeatedly, ten times or more. V is TRBV12-3 or TRBV12-4 and J is TRBJ1-6; D is unclear. CDR3 length equals 15 residues. Trimming stripped 5 bases from V and 5 bases from J, with 13 bases between. CDR3 in DNA: TGTGCCAGCAGTGCCAGACGAGTTAATAATTCACCCCTCCACTTT. This translates into CASSARRVNNSPLHF.

The chain has TRBV12-3 or TRBV12-4 and TRBJ2-3, with D unclear. Trimming removed 7 bases at V and 9 bases at J, with 14 bases between. The CDR3 has 12 residues. The CDR3 coding sequence is TGTGCCAGCACCCCTAGTCTCGGGACGCAGTATTTT. Translation: CASTPSLGTQYF.